This T cell receptor beta chain was retrieved from a study of T cell changes during pregnancy in multiple sclerosis. Here immunoSEQ multiplex PCR was the method, and the copy in TCRdb shows in-frame clones only, minus some. There are about 59,000 clones in the sample; 90% to 95% occur only once, and 0.36% lies in the top ten. The CDR3 loop spans 13 amino acids. CDR1 is MNHEY and CDR2 is SMNVEV in the germline V gene (reference sequence). With 5 bases removed from V and 1 base from J, the gap between germline ends came to 9 bases. The V and J genes are TRBV27 and TRBJ2-7; D is perhaps TRBD1 (6 bases). The TCR was taken from a female donor with multiple sclerosis, enrolled in a pregnancy study. The input for sequencing was CD4+ T cells from peripheral blood mononuclear cells, taken before pregnancy. The CDR3 here is CASSPQGSYEQYF. DNA for the CDR3: TGTGCCAGCAGTCCACAGGGTTCCTACGAGCAGTACTTC.